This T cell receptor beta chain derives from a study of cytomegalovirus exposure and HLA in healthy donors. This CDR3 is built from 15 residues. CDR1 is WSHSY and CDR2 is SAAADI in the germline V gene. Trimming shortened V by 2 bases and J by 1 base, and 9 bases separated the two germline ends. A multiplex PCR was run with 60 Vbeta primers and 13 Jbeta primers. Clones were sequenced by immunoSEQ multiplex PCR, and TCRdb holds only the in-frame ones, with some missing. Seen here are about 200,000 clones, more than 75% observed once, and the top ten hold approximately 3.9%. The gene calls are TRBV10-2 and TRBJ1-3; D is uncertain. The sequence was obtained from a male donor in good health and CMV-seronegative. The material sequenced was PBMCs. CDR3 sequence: CASSENGGSGNTIYF. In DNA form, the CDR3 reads TGCGCCAGCAGTGAGAATGGAGGGTCTGGAAACACCATATATTTT.